A selection of T cell receptor beta chains follows, all from one sample in a study of shared clonotypes between healthy human individuals. Data came from immunoSEQ multiplex PCR; TCRdb stores just in-frame clones and leaves some out. The table has fewer than 1.8 million clones, 98% seen once. Sequencing was done on a sample of naive CD4+ T cells sorted from blood. All receptors derive from a man aged 25 to 45 in good health. Both conserved end residues are trimmed from each CDR3. The order of the fields is V gene, CDR3 protein.

TRBV11-2 ASSLPVATSGTTGELF
TRBV19 ASSKGTTSNYGYT
TRBV6-5 ASRTDTEAF
TRBV15 ATSRDGDSVAPGELF
TRBV10-3 AISQTPGGSYEQY
TRBV2 ASSSSGSYTDTQY
TRBV9 ASSVVGVGYT
TRBV28 ASSPHRGQGDQPQH
TRBV2 ASSEATGKDQPQH
TRBV18 ASSPLTSGSYTDTQY
TRBV18 ASSPSTGGNTGELF
TRBV7-9 ASSTDRGNQPQH
TRBV19 ASSRGQGSGANVLT
TRBV2 ASKRGHLYEQY
TRBV5-6 ATLNTEAF
TRBV4-2 ASSQEGHREQY
TRBV5-1 ASSPRAGGSTNYGYT
TRBV18 ASSPKRRTDTQY
TRBV2 ASTGLAGSANTGELF
TRBV18 ASSPGGYEQY
TRBV10-3 AFVQDDTDTQY
TRBV18 ASSPGGETQY
TRBV15 ATSRGDRGNEKLF
TRBV15 ATSNAKGANVLT
TRBV27 ASSFTGLGPYEQY
TRBV5-1 ASSLRGGRYGEQETQY
TRBV9 ASSPRTGGGANYGYT
TRBV28 ASSSEVWDEQY
TRBV5-5 ASSLGWPYNEQF
TRBV9 ASSVETGDYGYT
TRBV5-1 ASSPRDGGTDTQY
TRBV15 ATSRDPDWTSEWDNEQF
TRBV27 ASSFYRGGSSYNEQF
TRBV5-4 ASSLALGGTDTQY